This T cell receptor beta chain originates from a study of blood T cell repertoires in COVID-19. Study at large: PBMCs, B-cell-depleted T cells, or T cells were the source of the cDNA or gDNA that made up the material.

The authors' processing: It was from reference gene primer amplification that nucleated cell counts were estimated. Sequencing used immunoSEQ multiplex PCR; TCRdb keeps in-frame clones, though not all of them. D and trimming come from the DNA, and the V and J calls and clone size come from that table. The table lists some 190,000 clones, over 80% of them singletons. V was pared by 2 bases and J by 4 bases, with 5 bases of the junction left unmatched. Germline loops: CDR1 SGHRS, CDR2 YFSETQ. The CDR3 has 14 amino acids. Individuals in the exposed group had encountered a COVID-19 case within 2 weeks preceding study entry.

V is TRBV5-1 and J is TRBJ1-1; 7 positions match TRBD1. The sample consisted of PBMCs or T cells enriched from blood (not recorded which). The clonotype comes from a woman aged 30 to 39 who had been exposed to COVID-19. The CDR3: CASSFGQAGTEAFF. The CDR3 nucleotides are TGCGCCAGCAGCTTCGGACAGGCTGGCACTGAAGCTTTCTTT.